This T cell receptor beta chain was sequenced for a study of blood T cell repertoires in COVID-19. For the study at large: COVID-19 samples collected from the United States, Italy and Spain covered acute and convalescent phases. The cDNA or gDNA used as material had been derived from T cells, B-cell-depleted T cells, or PBMCs.

This CDR3 has 15 residues. The germline V gene has CDR1 SGDLS and CDR2 YYNGEE. Trimming removed 0 bases from V and 5 bases from J; junction bases left unmatched: 6. Generated by immunoSEQ multiplex PCR, the TCRdb table keeps only in-frame clones and is missing some. Of a few hundred thousand clones listed, 80% to 85% were seen once; the top ten hold roughly 14%. The origin of this receptor is a person aged 70 to 85 with COVID-19, enrolled during active disease. The genes are TRBV9 and TRBJ1-1; 8 bases align to TRBD1. The sequencing input was peripheral blood. The CDR3 reads CASSVVSGGGTEAFF. The CDR3 nucleotides read TGTGCCAGCAGCGTAGTTTCAGGGGGCGGAACTGAAGCTTTCTTT.